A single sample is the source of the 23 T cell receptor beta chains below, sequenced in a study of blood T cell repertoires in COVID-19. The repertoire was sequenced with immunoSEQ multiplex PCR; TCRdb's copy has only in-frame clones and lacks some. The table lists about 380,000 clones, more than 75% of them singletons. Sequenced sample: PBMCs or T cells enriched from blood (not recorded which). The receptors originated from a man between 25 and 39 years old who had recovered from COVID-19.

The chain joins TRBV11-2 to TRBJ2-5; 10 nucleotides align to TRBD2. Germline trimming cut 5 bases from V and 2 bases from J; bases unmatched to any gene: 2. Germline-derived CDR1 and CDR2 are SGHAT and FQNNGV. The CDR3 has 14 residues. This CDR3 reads CASSLGLAQETQYF. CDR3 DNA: TGTGCCAGCAGCCTGGGACTAGCGCAAGAGACCCAGTACTTC.

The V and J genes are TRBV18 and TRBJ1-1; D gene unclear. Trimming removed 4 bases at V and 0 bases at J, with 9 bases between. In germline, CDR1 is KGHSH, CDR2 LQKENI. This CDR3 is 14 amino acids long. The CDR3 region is CASSRAGMNTEAFF. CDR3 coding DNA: TGTGCCAGCTCACGGGCAGGCATGAACACTGAAGCTTTCTTT.

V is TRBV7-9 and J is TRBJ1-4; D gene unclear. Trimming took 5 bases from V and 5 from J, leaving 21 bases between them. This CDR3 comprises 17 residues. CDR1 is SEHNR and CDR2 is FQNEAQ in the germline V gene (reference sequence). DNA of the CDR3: TGTGCCAGCAGCCCGAGCCGGGAGGGAGCGGAAAATGAAAAACTGTTTTTT. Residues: CASSPSREGAENEKLFF.

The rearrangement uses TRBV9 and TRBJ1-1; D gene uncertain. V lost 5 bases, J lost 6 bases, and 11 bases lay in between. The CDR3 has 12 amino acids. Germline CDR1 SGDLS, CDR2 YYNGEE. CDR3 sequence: CASSPSTPEAFF. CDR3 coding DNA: TGTGCCAGCAGTCCCTCTACCCCTGAAGCTTTCTTT. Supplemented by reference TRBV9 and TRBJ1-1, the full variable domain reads DSGVTQTPKHLITATGQRVTLRCSPRSGDLSVYWYQQSLDQGLQFLIQYYNGEERAKGNILERFSAQQFPDLHSELNLSSLELGDSALYFCASSPSTPEAFFGQGTRLTVV.

CDR3 protein: CASSIGTLQETQYF. In nucleotides, the CDR3 is TGTGCCAGTAGTATTGGGACACTTCAAGAGACCCAGTACTTC. V usage is TRBV19 and J usage is TRBJ2-5, with D perhaps matching TRBD1 (6 bases). In germline, CDR1 is LNHDA, CDR2 SQIVND (reference sequence). V lost 3 bases, J lost 2 bases, and 10 bases lay in between. The CDR3 totals 14 residues.

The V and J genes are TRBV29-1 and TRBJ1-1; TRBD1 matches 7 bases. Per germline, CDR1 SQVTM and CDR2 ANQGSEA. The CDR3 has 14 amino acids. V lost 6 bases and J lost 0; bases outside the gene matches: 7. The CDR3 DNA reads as TGCAGCGTACCAACAGGGGATCTGAACACTGAAGCTTTCTTT. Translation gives CSVPTGDLNTEAFF.

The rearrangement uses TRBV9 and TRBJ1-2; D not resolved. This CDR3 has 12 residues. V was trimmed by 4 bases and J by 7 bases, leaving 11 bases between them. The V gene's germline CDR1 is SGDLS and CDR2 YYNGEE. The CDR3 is CASSPAGVGYTF. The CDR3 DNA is TGTGCCAGCAGCCCCGCGGGAGTTGGCTACACCTTC.

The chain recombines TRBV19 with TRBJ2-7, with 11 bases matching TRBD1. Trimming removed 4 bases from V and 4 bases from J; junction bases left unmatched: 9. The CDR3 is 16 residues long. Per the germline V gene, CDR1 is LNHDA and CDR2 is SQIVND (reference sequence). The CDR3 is CASSTLPGQGVYEQYF. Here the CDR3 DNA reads TGTGCCAGTAGTACTCTCCCGGGACAGGGGGTTTACGAGCAGTACTTC.

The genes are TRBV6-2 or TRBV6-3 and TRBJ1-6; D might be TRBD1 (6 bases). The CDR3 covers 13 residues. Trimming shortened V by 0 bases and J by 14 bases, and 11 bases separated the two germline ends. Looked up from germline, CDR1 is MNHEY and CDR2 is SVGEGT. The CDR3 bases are TGTGCCAGCAGTTACTCGGGGGGGCTAACCCTCCACTTT. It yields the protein CASSYSGGLTLHF.

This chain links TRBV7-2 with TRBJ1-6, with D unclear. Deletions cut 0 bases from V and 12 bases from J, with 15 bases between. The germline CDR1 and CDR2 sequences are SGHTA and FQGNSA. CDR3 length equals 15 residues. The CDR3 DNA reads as TGTGCCAGCAGCTTAGCGCGGCAGATGAGAGGACCCCTCCACTTT. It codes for CASSLARQMRGPLHF.

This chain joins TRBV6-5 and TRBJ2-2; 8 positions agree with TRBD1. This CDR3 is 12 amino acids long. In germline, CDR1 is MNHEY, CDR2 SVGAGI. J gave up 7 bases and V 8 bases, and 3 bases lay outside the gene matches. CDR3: CASGTGGGELFF. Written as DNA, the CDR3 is TGTGCCAGCGGAACAGGGGGCGGGGAGCTGTTTTTT.

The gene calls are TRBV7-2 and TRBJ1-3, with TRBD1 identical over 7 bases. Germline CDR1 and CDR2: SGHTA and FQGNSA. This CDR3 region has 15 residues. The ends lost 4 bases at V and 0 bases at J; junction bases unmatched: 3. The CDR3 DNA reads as TGTGCCAGCAGCTCGACAGGGCCCTCTGGAAACACCATATATTTT. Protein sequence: CASSSTGPSGNTIYF.

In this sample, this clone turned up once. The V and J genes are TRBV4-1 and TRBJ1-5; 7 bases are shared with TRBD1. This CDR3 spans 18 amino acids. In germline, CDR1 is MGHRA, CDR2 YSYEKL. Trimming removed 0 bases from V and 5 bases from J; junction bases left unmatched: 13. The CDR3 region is CASSQENDLRGLDQPQHF. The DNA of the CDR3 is TGCGCCAGCAGCCAAGAGAATGACTTAAGGGGGCTGGATCAGCCCCAGCATTTT.

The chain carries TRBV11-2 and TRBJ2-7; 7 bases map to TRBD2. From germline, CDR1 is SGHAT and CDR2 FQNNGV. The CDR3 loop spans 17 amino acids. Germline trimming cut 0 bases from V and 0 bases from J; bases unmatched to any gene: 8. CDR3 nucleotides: TGTGCCAGCAGCTTAGATTCAGGGACTACATACTCCTACGAGCAGTACTTC. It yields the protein CASSLDSGTTYSYEQYF.

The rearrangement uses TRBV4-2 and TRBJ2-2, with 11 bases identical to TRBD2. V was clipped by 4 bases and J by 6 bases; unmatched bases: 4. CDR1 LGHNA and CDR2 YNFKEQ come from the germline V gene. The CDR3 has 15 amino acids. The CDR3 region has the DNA TGTGCCAGCAGCCCCCGGACTAGCGGGTCCGGGGAGCTGTTTTTT. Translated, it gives CASSPRTSGSGELFF.

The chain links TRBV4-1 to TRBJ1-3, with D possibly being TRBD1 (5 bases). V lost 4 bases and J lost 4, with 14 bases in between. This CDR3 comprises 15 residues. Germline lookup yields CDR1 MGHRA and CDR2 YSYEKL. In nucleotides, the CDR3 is TGCGCCAGCAGCCCAACAGGTACGGAAGGAAACACCATATATTTT. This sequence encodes CASSPTGTEGNTIYF.

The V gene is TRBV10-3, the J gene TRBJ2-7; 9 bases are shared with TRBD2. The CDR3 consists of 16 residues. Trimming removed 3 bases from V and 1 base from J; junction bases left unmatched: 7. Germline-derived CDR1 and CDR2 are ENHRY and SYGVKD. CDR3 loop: CAISEAGGSRSYEQYF. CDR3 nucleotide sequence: TGTGCCATCAGTGAAGCGGGGGGTAGTAGGTCCTACGAGCAGTACTTC.

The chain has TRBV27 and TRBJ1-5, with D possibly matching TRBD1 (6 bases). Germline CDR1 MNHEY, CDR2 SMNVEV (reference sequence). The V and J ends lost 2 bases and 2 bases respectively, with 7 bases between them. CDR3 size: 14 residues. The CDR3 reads CASSLNRGNQPQHF. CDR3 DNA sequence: TGTGCCAGCAGTTTAAACAGGGGCAATCAGCCCCAGCATTTT.

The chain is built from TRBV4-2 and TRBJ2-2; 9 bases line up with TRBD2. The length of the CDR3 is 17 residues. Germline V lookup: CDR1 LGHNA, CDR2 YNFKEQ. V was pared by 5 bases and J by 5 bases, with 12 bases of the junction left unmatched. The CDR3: CASSALLAGGVTGELFF. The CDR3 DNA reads TGTGCCAGCAGCGCTCTACTAGCGGGTGGGGTTACCGGGGAGCTGTTTTTT.

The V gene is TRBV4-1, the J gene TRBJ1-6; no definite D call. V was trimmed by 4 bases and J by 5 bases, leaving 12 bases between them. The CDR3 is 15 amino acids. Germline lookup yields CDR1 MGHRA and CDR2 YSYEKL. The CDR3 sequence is CASSPGVVNNSPLHF. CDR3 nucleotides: TGCGCCAGCAGCCCCGGGGTGGTTAATAATTCACCCCTCCACTTT.

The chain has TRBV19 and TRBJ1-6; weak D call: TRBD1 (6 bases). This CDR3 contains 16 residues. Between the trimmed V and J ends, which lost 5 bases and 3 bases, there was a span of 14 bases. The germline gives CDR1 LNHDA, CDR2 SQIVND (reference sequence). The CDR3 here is CASSLVRDNYNSPLHF. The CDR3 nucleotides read TGTGCCAGTAGTCTGGTCCGGGACAACTATAATTCACCCCTCCACTTT.

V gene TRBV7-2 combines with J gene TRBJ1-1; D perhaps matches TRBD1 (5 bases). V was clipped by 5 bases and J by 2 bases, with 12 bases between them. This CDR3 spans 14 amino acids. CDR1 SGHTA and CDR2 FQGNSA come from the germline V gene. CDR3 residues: CASSPDSLNTEAFF. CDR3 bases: TGTGCCAGCAGCCCAGACAGCCTTAACACTGAAGCTTTCTTT.

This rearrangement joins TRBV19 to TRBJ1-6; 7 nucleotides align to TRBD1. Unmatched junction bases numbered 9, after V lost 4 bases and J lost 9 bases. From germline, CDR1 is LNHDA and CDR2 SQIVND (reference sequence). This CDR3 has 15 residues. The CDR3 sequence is CASSTQTGLGSPLHF. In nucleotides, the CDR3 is TGTGCCAGTAGTACACAGACAGGGCTTGGTTCACCCCTCCACTTT.